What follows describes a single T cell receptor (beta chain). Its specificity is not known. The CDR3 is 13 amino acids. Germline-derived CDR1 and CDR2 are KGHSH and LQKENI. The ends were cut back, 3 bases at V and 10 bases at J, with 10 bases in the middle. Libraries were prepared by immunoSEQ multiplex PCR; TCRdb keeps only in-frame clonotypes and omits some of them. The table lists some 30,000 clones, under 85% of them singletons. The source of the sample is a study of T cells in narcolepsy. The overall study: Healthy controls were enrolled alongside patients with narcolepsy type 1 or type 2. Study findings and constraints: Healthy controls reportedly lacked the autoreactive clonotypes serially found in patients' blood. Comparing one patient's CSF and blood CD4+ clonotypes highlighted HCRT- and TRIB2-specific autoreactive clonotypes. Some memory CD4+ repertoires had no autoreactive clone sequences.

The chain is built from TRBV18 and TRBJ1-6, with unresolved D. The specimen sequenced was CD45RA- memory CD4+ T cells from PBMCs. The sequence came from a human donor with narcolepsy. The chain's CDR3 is CASSPSPKSPLHF. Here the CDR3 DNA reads TGTGCCAGCTCACCCTCCCCGAAGTCACCCCTCCACTTT.